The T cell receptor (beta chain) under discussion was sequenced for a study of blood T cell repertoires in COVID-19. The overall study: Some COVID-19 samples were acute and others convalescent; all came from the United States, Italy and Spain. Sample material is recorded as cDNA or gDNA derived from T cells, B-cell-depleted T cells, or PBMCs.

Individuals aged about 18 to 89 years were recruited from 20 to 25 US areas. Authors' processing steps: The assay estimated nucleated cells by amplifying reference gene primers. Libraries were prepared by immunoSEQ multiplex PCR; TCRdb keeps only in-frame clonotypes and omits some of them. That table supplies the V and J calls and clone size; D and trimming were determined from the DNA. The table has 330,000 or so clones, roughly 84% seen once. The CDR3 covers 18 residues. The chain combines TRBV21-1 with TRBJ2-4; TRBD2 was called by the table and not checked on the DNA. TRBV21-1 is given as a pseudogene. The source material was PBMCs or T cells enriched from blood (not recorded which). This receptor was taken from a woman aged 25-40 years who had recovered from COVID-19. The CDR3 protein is CASSKASGRGGAKNIQYF. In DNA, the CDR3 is TGTGCCAGCAGCAAAGCTAGCGGGAGAGGGGGAGCCAAAAACATTCAGTACTTC.